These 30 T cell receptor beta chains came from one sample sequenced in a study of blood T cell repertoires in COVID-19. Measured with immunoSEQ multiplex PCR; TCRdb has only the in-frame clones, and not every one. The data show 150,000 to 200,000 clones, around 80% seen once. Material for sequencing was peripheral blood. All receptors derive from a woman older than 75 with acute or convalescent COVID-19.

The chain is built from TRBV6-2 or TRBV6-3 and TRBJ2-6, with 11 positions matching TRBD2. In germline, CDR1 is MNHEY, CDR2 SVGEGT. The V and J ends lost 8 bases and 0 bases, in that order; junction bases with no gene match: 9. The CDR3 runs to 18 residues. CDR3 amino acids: CASGPRLAGSSGANVLTF. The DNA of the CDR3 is TGTGCCAGCGGCCCACGACTAGCGGGGTCCTCTGGGGCCAACGTCCTGACTTTC.

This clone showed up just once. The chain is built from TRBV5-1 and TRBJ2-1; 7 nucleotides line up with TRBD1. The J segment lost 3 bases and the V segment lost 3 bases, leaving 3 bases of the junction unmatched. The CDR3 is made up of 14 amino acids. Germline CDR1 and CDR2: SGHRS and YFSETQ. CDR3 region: CASSSGQDYNEQFF. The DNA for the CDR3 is TGCGCCAGCAGCTCCGGACAGGACTACAATGAGCAGTTCTTC.

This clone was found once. CDR3 region: CASQAGMDTIYF. The CDR3 bases are TGTGCCAGTCAGGCAGGGATGGACACCATATATTTT. The chain employs TRBV2 and TRBJ1-3; weak D call: TRBD1 (5 bases). From germline, CDR1 is SNHLY and CDR2 FYNNEI. The CDR3 runs to 12 residues. Trimming cost V 9 bases and J 8 bases, with 14 bases left between them.

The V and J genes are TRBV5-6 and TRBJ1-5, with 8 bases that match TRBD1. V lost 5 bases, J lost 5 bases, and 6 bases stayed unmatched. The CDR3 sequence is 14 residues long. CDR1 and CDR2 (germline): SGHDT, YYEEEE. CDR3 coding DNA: TGTGCCAGCAGTTGGGGGACAGGCCATCAGCCCCAGCATTTT. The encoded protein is CASSWGTGHQPQHF.

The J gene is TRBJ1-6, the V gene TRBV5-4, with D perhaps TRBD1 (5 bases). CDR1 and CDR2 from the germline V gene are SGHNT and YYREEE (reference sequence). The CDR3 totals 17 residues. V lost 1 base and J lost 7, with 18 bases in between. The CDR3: CASSLTAGKVANSPLHF. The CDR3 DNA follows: TGTGCCAGCAGCTTGACGGCAGGGAAAGTTGCGAATTCACCCCTCCACTTT.

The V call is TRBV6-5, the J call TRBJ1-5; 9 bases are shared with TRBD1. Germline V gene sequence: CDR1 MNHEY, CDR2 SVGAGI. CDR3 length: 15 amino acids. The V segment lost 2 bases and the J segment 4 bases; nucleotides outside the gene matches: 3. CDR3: CASSYNRGPNQPQHF. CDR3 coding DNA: TGTGCCAGCAGTTACAACAGGGGGCCGAATCAGCCCCAGCATTTT.

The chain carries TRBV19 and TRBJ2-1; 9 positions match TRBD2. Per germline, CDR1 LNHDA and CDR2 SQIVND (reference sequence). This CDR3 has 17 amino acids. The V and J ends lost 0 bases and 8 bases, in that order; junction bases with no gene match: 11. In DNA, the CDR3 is TGTGCCAGTAGTATAGATCGAAGCGGGAGGTTAGTCGATGAGCAGTTCTTC. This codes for CASSIDRSGRLVDEQFF.

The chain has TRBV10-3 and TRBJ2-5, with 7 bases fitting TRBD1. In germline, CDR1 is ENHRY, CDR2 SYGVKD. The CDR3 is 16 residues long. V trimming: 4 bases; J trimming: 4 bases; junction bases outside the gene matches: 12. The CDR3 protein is CAISVLETGFGETQYF. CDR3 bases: TGTGCCATCAGTGTATTAGAGACAGGGTTTGGAGAGACCCAGTACTTC.

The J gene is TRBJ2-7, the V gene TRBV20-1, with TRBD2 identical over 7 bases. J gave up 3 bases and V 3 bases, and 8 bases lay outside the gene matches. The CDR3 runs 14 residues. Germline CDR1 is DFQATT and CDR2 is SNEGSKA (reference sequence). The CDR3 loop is CSASRGDMYYEQYF. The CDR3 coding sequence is TGCAGTGCTAGTCGGGGGGATATGTACTACGAGCAGTACTTC.

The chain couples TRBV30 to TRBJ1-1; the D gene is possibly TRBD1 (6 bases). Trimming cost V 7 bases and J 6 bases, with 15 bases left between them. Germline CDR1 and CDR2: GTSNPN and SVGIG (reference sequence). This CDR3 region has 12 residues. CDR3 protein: CASKRGGPEAFF. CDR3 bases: TGTGCCTCGAAAAGGGGGGGCCCTGAAGCTTTCTTT.

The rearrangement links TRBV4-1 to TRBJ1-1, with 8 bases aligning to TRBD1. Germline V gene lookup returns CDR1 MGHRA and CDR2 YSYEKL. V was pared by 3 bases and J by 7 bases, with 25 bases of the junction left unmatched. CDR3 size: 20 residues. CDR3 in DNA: TGCGCCAGCAGCCACTACTCAGCACCAGGGGGCCCCGATTCTGGCCATGAAGCTTTCTTT. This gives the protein CASSHYSAPGGPDSGHEAFF.

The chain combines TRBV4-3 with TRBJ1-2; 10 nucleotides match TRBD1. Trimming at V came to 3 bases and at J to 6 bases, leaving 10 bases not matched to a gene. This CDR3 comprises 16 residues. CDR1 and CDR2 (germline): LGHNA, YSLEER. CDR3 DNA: TGCGCCAGCAGCCAGCAAAGACAGGGGGCCCGCCATGGCTACACCTTC. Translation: CASSQQRQGARHGYTF.

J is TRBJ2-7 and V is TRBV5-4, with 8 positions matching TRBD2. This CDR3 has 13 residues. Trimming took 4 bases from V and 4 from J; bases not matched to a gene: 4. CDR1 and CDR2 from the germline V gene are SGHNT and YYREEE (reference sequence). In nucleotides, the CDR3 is TGTGCCAGCAGCCCCGGGGGGGTTTACGAGCAGTACTTC. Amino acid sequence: CASSPGGVYEQYF.

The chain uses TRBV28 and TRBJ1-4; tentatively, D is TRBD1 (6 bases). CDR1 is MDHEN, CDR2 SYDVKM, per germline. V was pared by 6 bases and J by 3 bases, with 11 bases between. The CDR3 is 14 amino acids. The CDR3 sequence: CASREGGANEKLFF. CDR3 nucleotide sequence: TGTGCCAGCAGGGAGGGGGGGGCTAATGAAAAACTGTTTTTT.

The CDR3 region has the DNA TGTGCCAGCTCACCACCGGGACAGGGGGGACACACCATATATTTT. Its translation: CASSPPGQGGHTIYF. The rearrangement links TRBV18 to TRBJ1-3; 11 bases are shared with TRBD1. J gave up 8 bases and V 0 bases, and 3 bases lay outside the gene matches. Germline CDR1 and CDR2: KGHSH and LQKENI. The CDR3 extends over 15 amino acids.

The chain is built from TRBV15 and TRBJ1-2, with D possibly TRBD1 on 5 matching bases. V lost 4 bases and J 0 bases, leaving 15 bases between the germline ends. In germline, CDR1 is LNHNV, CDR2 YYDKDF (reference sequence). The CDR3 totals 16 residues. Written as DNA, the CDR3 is TGTGCCACCAGCAACAGGCAGGCTTTAACTAACTATGGCTACACCTTC. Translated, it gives CATSNRQALTNYGYTF.

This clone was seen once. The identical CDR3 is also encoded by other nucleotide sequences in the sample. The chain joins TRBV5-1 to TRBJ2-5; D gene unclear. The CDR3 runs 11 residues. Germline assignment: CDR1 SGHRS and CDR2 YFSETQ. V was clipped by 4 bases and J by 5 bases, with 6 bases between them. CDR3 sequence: CASSPGETQYF. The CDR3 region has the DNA TGCGCCAGCAGCCCCGGGGAGACCCAGTACTTC.

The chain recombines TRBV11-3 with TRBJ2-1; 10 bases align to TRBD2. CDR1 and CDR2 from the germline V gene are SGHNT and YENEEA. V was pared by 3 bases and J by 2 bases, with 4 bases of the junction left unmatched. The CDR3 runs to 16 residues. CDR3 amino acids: CASSFAGLAAYNEQFF. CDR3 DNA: TGTGCCAGCAGCTTTGCCGGACTAGCGGCCTACAATGAGCAGTTCTTC.

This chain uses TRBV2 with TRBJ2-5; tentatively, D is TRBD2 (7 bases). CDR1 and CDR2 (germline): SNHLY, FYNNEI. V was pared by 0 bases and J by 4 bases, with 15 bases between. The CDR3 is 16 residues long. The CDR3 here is CASSEARGGGGETQYF. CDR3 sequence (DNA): TGTGCCAGCAGTGAAGCCCGAGGGGGGGGCGGAGAGACCCAGTACTTC.

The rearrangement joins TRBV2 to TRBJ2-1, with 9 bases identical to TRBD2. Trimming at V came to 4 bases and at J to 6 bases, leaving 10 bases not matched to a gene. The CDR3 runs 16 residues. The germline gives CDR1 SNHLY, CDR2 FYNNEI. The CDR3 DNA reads TGTGCCAGCAGTGGCCTGGCGGGGGGGCCAGTCAATGAGCAGTTCTTC. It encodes CASSGLAGGPVNEQFF.

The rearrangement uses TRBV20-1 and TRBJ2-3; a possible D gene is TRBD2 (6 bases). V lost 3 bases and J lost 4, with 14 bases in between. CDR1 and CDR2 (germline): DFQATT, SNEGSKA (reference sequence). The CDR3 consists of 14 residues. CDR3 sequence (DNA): TGCAGTGCTAGTCCCAGCTGGAGGGCAGATACGCAGTATTTT. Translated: CSASPSWRADTQYF.

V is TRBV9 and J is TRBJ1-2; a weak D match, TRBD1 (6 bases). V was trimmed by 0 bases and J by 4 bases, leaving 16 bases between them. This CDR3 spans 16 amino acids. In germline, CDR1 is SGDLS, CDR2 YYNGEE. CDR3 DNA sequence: TGTGCCAGCAGCGTAGCCCCTATAACAGGGCTCTATGGCTACACCTTC. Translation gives CASSVAPITGLYGYTF.

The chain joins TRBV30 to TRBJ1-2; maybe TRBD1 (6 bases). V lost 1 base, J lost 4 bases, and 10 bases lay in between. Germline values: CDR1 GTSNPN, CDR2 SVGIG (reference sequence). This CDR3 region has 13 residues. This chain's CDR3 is CAWSGQDLYGYTF. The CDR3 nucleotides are TGTGCCTGGAGTGGACAGGATCTCTATGGCTACACCTTC. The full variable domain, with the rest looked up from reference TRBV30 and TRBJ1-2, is SQTIHQWPATLVQPVGSPLSLECTVEGTSNPNLYWYRQAAGRGLQLLFYSVGIGQISSEVPQNLSASRPQDRQFILSSKKLLLSDSGFYLCAWSGQDLYGYTFGSGTRLTVV.

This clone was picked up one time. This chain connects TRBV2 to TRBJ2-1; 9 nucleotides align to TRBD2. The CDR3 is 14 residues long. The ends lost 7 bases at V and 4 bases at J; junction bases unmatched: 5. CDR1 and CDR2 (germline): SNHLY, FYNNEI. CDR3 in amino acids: CASKERGAYNEQFF. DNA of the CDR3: TGTGCCAGCAAAGAGCGGGGGGCTTACAATGAGCAGTTCTTC.

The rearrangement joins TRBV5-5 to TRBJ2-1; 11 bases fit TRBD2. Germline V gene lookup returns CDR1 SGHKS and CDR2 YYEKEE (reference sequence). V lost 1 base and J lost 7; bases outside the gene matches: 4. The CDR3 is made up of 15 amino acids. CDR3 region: CASSLYSGRGNEQFF. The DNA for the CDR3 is TGTGCCAGCAGCTTGTATAGCGGGAGGGGTAATGAGCAGTTCTTC.

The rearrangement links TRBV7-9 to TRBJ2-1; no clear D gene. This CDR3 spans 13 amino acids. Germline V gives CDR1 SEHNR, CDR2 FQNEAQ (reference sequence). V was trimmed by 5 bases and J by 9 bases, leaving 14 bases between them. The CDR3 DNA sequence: TGTGCCAGCAGCACCCGTAGAGTCGGTGAGCAGTTCTTC. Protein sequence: CASSTRRVGEQFF.

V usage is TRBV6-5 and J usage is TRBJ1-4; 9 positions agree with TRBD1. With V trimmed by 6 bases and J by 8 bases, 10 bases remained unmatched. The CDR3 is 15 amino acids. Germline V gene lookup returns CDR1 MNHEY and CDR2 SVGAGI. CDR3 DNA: TGTGCCAGCAGACCCCCCGGGACAGGGCTCGAAAAACTGTTTTTT. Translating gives CASRPPGTGLEKLFF.

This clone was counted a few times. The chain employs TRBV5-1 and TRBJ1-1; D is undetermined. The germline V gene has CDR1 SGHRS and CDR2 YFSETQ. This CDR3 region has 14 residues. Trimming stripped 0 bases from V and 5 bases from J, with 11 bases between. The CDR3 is CASSLGQMRTEAFF. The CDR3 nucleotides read TGCGCCAGCAGCTTGGGTCAAATGAGGACTGAAGCTTTCTTT.

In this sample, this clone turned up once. Written as DNA, the CDR3 is TGTGCCAGCAATCGACAGGGAGAAAAACTGTTTTTT. This gives the protein CASNRQGEKLFF. This chain joins TRBV2 and TRBJ1-4; TRBD1 matches 7 bases. Germline CDR1 reads SNHLY; CDR2 reads FYNNEI. CDR3 size: 12 residues. V lost 7 bases and J lost 8; bases outside the gene matches: 4.

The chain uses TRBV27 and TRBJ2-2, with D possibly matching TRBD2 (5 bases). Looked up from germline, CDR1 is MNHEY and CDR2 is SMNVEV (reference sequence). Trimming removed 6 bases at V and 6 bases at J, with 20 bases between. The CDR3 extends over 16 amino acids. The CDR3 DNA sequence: TGTGCCAGCAGCCTGGACTGGTCTTTGCTAGCCGGGGAGCTGTTTTTT. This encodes CASSLDWSLLAGELFF.